Described below is a single T cell receptor beta chain sequence and its context. The data belong to a study of blood T cell repertoires in COVID-19. How the authors handled the data: Reference gene primer amplification gave estimated nucleated cell counts. The data were produced by immunoSEQ multiplex PCR, yet TCRdb's version contains in-frame clones alone and is incomplete. The V and J calls and clone size come from that table; D and trimming were worked out from the DNA. The table includes fewer than 85,000 clones, approximately 78% detected once. Deletions cut 4 bases from V and 12 bases from J, with 13 bases between. The CDR3 is 11 residues long. CDR1 and CDR2 (germline): MNHEY, SVGEGT.

Sequences were obtained from peripheral blood. The origin of this receptor is a woman older than 75 with active or convalescent COVID-19. This chain uses TRBV6-2 or TRBV6-3 with TRBJ2-7; D gene ambiguous. CDR3 region: CASSSGPLGYF. The CDR3 DNA reads as TGTGCCAGCAGTTCCGGCCCCCTAGGGTACTTC.